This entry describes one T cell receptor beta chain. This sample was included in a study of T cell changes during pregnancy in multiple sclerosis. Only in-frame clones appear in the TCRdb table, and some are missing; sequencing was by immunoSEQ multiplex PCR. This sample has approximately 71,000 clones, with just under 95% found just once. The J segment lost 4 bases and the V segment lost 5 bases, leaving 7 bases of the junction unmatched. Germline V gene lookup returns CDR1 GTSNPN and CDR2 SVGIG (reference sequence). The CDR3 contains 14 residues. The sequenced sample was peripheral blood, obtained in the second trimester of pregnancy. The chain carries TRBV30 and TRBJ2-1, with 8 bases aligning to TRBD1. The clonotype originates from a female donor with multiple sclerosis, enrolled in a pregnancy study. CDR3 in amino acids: CAWEPGQVYNEQFF. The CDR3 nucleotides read TGTGCCTGGGAGCCGGGACAGGTATACAATGAGCAGTTCTTC.